This T cell receptor (beta chain) appears in the sequencing data of a study of shared clonotypes between healthy human individuals. Study findings and constraints: The study's rarefaction showed incomplete sorted-subset sequencing despite large depth.

This clone was picked up one time. Its antigen remains unknown. This CDR3 region has 16 residues. From germline, CDR1 is SQVTM and CDR2 ANQGSEA. V lost 3 bases to trimming and J lost 2 bases; unmatched junction nucleotides: 7. Here immunoSEQ multiplex PCR was the method, and the copy in TCRdb shows in-frame clones only, minus some. This sample has approximately 1,500,000 clones, with about 98% found just once. Sequenced material: naive CD4+ T cells sorted from blood. Subset: CD45RA+ positively selected. The chain recombines TRBV29-1 with TRBJ2-3, with TRBD2 matching 11 bases. This receptor was taken from a man younger than 45 in good health. CDR3 in amino acids: CSVDSGRAGTTDTQYF. The CDR3 bases are TGCAGCGTTGATAGCGGGAGGGCCGGGACCACAGATACGCAGTATTTT.